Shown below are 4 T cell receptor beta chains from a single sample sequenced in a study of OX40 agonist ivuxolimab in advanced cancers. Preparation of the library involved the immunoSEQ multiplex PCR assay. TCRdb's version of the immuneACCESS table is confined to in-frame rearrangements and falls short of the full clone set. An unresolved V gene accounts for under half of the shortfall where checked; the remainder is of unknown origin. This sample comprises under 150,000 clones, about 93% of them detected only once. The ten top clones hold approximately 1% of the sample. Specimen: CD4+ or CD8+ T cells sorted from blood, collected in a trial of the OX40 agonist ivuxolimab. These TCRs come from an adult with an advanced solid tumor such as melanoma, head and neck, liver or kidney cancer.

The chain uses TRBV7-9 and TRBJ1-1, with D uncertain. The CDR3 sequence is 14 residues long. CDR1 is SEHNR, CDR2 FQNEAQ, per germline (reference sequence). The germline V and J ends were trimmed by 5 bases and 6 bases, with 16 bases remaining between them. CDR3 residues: CASSTRTVSAEAFF. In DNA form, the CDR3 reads TGTGCCAGCAGCACCAGGACGGTAAGCGCTGAAGCTTTCTTT.

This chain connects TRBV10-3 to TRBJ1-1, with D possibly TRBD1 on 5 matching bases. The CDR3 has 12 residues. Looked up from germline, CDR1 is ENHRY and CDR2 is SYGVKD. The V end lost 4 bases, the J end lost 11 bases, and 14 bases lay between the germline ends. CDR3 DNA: TGTGCCATCAGTGCCCCACAGGTGTCCGCTTTCTTT. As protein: CAISAPQVSAFF.

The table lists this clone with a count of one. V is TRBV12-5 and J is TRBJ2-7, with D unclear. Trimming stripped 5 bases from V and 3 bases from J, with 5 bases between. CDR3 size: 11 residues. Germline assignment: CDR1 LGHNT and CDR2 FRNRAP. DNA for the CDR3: TGTGCTAGTGGTAAATTCTACGAGCAGTACTTC. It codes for CASGKFYEQYF.

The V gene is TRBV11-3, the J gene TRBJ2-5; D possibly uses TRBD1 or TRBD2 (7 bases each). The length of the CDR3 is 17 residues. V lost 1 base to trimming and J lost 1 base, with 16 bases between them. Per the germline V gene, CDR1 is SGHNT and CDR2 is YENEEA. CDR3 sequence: CASSLGVARGGQETQYF. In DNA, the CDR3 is TGTGCCAGCAGCTTAGGTGTCGCCAGGGGGGGCCAAGAGACCCAGTACTTC.